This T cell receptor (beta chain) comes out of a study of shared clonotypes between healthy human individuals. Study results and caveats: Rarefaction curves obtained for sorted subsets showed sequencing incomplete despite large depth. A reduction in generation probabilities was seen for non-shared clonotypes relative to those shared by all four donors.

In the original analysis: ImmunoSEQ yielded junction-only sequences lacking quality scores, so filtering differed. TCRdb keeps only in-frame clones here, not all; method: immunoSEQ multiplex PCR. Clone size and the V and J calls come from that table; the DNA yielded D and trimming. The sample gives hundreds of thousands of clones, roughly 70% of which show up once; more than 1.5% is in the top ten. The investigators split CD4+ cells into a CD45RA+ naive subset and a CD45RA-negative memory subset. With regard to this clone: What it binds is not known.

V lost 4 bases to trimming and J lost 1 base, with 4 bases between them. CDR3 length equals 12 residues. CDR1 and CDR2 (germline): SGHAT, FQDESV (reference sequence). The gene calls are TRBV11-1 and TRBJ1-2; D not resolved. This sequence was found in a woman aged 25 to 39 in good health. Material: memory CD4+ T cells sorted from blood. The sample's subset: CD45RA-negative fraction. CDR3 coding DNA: TGTGCCAGCAGCTCCCGTAACTATGGCTACACCTTC. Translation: CASSSRNYGYTF.